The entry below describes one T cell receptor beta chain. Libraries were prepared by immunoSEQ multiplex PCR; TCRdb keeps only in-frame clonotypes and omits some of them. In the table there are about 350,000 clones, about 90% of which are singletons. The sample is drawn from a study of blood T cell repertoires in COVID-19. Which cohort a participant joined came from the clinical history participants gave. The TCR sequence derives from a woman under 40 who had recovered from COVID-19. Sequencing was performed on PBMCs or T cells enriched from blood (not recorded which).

The CDR3 DNA reads as TGTGCCAGCAGTCCACGATATGGGACAGGGGGGGGGCAGCCCCAGCATTTT. Translation gives CASSPRYGTGGGQPQHF. V and J are TRBV27 and TRBJ1-5; TRBD1 matches 11 bases. Looked up from germline, CDR1 is MNHEY and CDR2 is SMNVEV (reference sequence). This CDR3 comprises 17 residues. V trimming: 5 bases; J trimming: 7 bases; junction bases outside the gene matches: 13.